Listed below are T cell receptor beta chains from one sample, sequenced in a study of shared T cell receptors in the human thymus. Libraries were prepared by immunoSEQ multiplex PCR; TCRdb keeps only in-frame clonotypes and omits some of them. The repertoire holds 630,000 or so clones, with around 87% as singletons. The same data also contributed to another study, on human thymus T cells.

Sequencing input: thymocytes. The source of these receptors is a boy under two years old with a congenital heart defect. The CDR3 runs from the conserved cysteine through the conserved F or W. A D gene is named only where the DNA matches it firmly. A row's size may be missing; if present it is once, few, many or a size class.

V	D	size	J	CDR3	DNA
TRBV18	.	once	TRBJ1-1	CASSHRQDEYTEAFF	TGTGCCAGCTCCCATCGACAGGATGAGTACACTGAAGCTTTCTTT
TRBV4-1	.	.	TRBJ1-1	CASSQAGIGAFF	TGCGCCAGCAGCCAAGCGGGGATTGGGGCTTTCTTT
TRBV2	.	.	TRBJ1-3	CASSELGNTIYF	TGTGCCAGCAGTGAACTAGGAAACACCATATATTTT
TRBV28	.	.	TRBJ1-1	CASRKPPTEAFF	TGTGCCAGCAGGAAGCCTCCGACTGAAGCTTTCTTT
TRBV27	.	.	TRBJ2-5	CASSLPSKETQYF	TGTGCCAGCAGTTTACCATCCAAAGAGACCCAGTACTTC
TRBV11-2	.	.	TRBJ2-1	CASSFFSRRDGQDEQFF	TGTGCCAGCAGCTTTTTCAGTAGGCGGGATGGTCAGGATGAGCAGTTCTTC
TRBV9	.	.	TRBJ1-6	CASSVDRVDNSPLHF	TGTGCCAGCAGCGTAGACCGGGTGGATAATTCACCCCTCCACTTT
TRBV29-1	TRBD1	.	TRBJ1-2	CSVVPTGWDGYTF	TGCAGCGTTGTCCCGACAGGGTGGGATGGCTACACCTTC
TRBV5-8	.	.	TRBJ2-1	CASRLLGGPVRSNEQFF	TGTGCCAGCAGACTACTCGGGGGGCCAGTGCGTTCCAATGAGCAGTTCTTC
TRBV10-3	.	.	TRBJ2-2	CAISESHYLNTGELFF	TGTGCCATCAGTGAGTCGCACTACCTGAACACCGGGGAGCTGTTTTTT
TRBV2	.	.	TRBJ1-6	CASRRRLSSYNSPLHF	TGTGCCAGCAGGAGGAGACTGAGCTCCTATAATTCACCCCTCCACTTT
TRBV2	TRBD1	.	TRBJ2-7	CASRRTGNRYEQYF	TGTGCCAGCAGAAGGACAGGCAACCGCTACGAGCAGTACTTC
TRBV29-1	TRBD2	once	TRBJ2-1	CSVDVLAGGVQFF	TGCAGCGTTGACGTACTAGCGGGAGGTGTTCAGTTCTTC
TRBV30	.	.	TRBJ1-4	CAWSVNPPRGEKLFF	TGTGCCTGGAGTGTGAACCCCCCAAGGGGTGAAAAACTGTTTTTT
TRBV19	TRBD1	.	TRBJ1-5	CASSALTGRGSGNSNQPQHF	TGTGCCAGTAGTGCCCTAACCGGCAGGGGGTCGGGCAATAGCAATCAGCCCCAGCATTTT
TRBV6-5	.	.	TRBJ2-7	CASRQKLLYEQYF	TGTGCCAGCAGACAGAAGTTACTCTACGAGCAGTACTTC
TRBV10-2	TRBD2	.	TRBJ2-1	CASCCPSGASYNEQFF	TGCGCCAGCTGTTGCCCCAGCGGGGCCTCCTACAATGAGCAGTTCTTC
TRBV9	TRBD1	.	TRBJ1-1	CASSEAWTGVNTEAFF	TGTGCCAGCAGCGAGGCGTGGACAGGGGTGAACACTGAAGCTTTCTTT
TRBV2	TRBD2	.	TRBJ2-7	CASSRGPSGTYEQYF	TGTGCCAGCAGCAGGGGTCCTAGCGGGACCTACGAGCAGTACTTC
TRBV10-3	.	.	TRBJ2-7	CAISEMDGTRYIFSYEQYF	TGTGCCATCAGTGAAATGGACGGGACACGGTACATTTTCTCCTACGAGCAGTACTTC
TRBV28	TRBD1	.	TRBJ2-1	CASSDTGVDEQFF	TGTGCCAGCAGTGATACAGGGGTGGATGAGCAGTTCTTC
TRBV27	TRBD1	.	TRBJ2-2	CASSSRQGHGELFF	TGTGCCAGCAGTTCGAGACAGGGTCACGGGGAGCTGTTTTTT
TRBV7-8	TRBD1	.	TRBJ1-2	CAIHPRQGDGYTF	TGTGCCATCCACCCCAGGCAGGGGGATGGCTACACCTTC
TRBV5-1	TRBD2	few	TRBJ2-4	CASSLAGLAGKNIQYF	TGCGCCAGCAGCTTGGCAGGACTAGCGGGTAAAAACATTCAGTACTTC
TRBV4-1	.	.	TRBJ2-3	CASSQTSSVISDTQYF	TGCGCCAGCAGCCAGACTAGTTCAGTCATAAGTGATACGCAGTATTTT
TRBV9	.	.	TRBJ1-2	CASSVGTKNYGYTF	TGTGCCAGCAGCGTAGGGACAAAAAACTATGGCTACACCTTC
TRBV5-1	TRBD1	once	TRBJ2-1	CASSTGQTVPSYNEQFF	TGCGCCAGCAGCACGGGACAGACCGTACCCTCCTACAATGAGCAGTTCTTC